A selection of T cell receptor beta chains follows, all from one sample in a study of blood T cell repertoires in COVID-19. TCRdb keeps only in-frame clones here, not all; method: immunoSEQ multiplex PCR. The profile shows 200,000 to 250,000 clones, 75% to 85% of them singletons. The source material was peripheral blood. The receptors here all came from a woman aged 30 to 39 with COVID-19, enrolled during active disease. The CDR3 runs from the conserved cysteine through the conserved F or W. A D gene is named only where the DNA matches it firmly. The size entry is marked missing in some rows and otherwise reads once, few, many or a size class.

>TRBV7-2|TRBD1|once|15|TRBJ1-5
CASSLGRGFQQPQHF
TGTGCCAGCAGCTTAGGCAGGGGGTTTCAACAGCCCCAGCATTTT
>TRBV3-1/TRBV3-2|TRBD2|NA|19|TRBJ2-1
CASSPGTSGESTSYNEQFF
TGTGCCAGCAGCCCCGGGACTAGCGGGGAGTCTACCTCCTACAATGAGCAGTTCTTC
>TRBV5-1|TRBD1|once|15|TRBJ1-1
CASRSQGAMNTEAFF
TGCGCCAGCAGGTCACAGGGGGCCATGAACACTGAAGCTTTCTTT
>TRBV6-4|TRBD1|NA|19|TRBJ2-6
CARMTKKRTGGTGANVLTF
TGTGCCAGGATGACCAAAAAACGGACAGGGGGCACTGGGGCCAACGTCCTGACTTTC
>TRBV29-1|NA|NA|11|TRBJ2-5
CSVARGETQYF
TGCAGCGTTGCTCGGGGAGAGACCCAGTACTTC
>TRBV2|NA|NA|15|TRBJ1-4
CASRAQGGEGEKLFF
TGTGCCAGCAGAGCCCAAGGGGGGGAAGGGGAAAAACTGTTTTTT
>TRBV28|NA|NA|15|TRBJ2-4
CASSLGGAAKNIQYF
TGTGCCAGCAGTTTAGGGGGGGCGGCCAAAAACATTCAGTACTTC
>TRBV7-8|TRBD1|NA|14|TRBJ1-6
CASSATGAGSPLHF
TGTGCCAGCAGCGCTACAGGGGCCGGATCACCCCTCCACTTT
>TRBV27|TRBD2|once|17|TRBJ2-3
CASRRGGLAGGPDTQYF
TGTGCCAGCAGACGGGGCGGGCTAGCGGGGGGGCCGGATACGCAGTATTTT
>TRBV28|TRBD1|NA|14|TRBJ1-4
CASSSGTGHEKLFF
TGTGCCAGCAGTTCCGGGACAGGGCATGAAAAACTGTTTTTT
>TRBV30|NA|NA|18|TRBJ1-1
CAWTRGPGEGHMNTEAFF
TGTGCCTGGACCCGCGGCCCGGGGGAGGGACACATGAACACTGAAGCTTTCTTT
>TRBV15|TRBD2|NA|16|TRBJ2-1
CATSTGTSGRAEEQFF
TGTGCCACCAGCACCGGGACTAGCGGGAGGGCGGAGGAGCAGTTCTTC
>TRBV6-4|NA|NA|13|TRBJ1-1
CASRRTENTEAFF
TGTGCCAGCAGAAGGACAGAGAACACTGAAGCTTTCTTT
>TRBV9|TRBD2|NA|17|TRBJ2-3
CASSRLAGARSTDTQYF
TGTGCCAGCAGCCGGTTAGCGGGAGCGAGGAGCACAGATACGCAGTATTTT
>TRBV5-6|NA|NA|16|TRBJ2-7
CASSLVPGAEAYEQYF
TGTGCCAGCAGCTTGGTACCAGGGGCGGAGGCCTACGAGCAGTACTTC
>TRBV30|TRBD2|few|16|TRBJ2-1
CAWSSRLASRGFDPFF
TGTGCCTGGAGTTCCAGACTAGCGTCAAGGGGTTTCGATCCGTTCTTC
>TRBV4-1|TRBD2|NA|15|TRBJ2-7
CASRELAGGSYEQYF
TGCGCCAGCAGGGAACTAGCGGGGGGCTCCTACGAGCAGTACTTC
>TRBV7-3|NA|once|11|TRBJ1-1
CASSDGTEAFF
TGTGCCAGCAGCGATGGGACAGAAGCTTTCTTT
>TRBV7-8|NA|NA|15|TRBJ1-1
CASSSSWPGGTEAFF
TGTGCCAGCAGCTCCTCATGGCCAGGAGGGACTGAAGCTTTCTTT
>TRBV30|TRBD2|NA|15|TRBJ2-1
CAWSSGLASGYEQFF
TGTGCCTGGAGTTCGGGACTAGCGAGTGGGTATGAGCAGTTCTTC
>TRBV25-1|NA|NA|16|TRBJ1-1
CASSESAGRMNTEAFF
TGTGCCAGCAGTGAATCGGCCGGGAGAATGAACACTGAAGCTTTCTTT
>TRBV19|NA|few|14|TRBJ2-7
CASSIARFSYEQYF
TGTGCCAGTAGTATCGCCAGATTCTCCTACGAGCAGTACTTC
>TRBV21-1|NA|NA|16|TRBJ2-7
CASSGYRGVRSYEQYF
TGTGCCAGCAGCGGCTACAGGGGAGTGAGGTCCTACGAGCAGTACTTC
>TRBV19|NA|NA|13|TRBJ1-1
CASSIQGNTEAFF
TGTGCCAGTAGTATCCAGGGGAACACTGAAGCTTTCTTT
>TRBV6-5|NA|NA|13|TRBJ2-5
CASSYLGGETQYF
TGTGCCAGCAGTTACTTAGGCGGAGAGACCCAGTACTTC
>TRBV18|TRBD2|NA|15|TRBJ2-5
CASSPGTSGRETQYF
TGTGCCAGCTCACCCGGGACTAGCGGAAGGGAGACCCAGTACTTC
>TRBV6-1|TRBD2|NA|16|TRBJ2-1
CASSETSGGQYNEQFF
TGTGCCAGCAGTGAAACTAGCGGGGGGCAATACAATGAGCAGTTCTTC
>TRBV5-1|TRBD1|NA|14|TRBJ1-1
CASSLRGRNTEAFF
TGCGCCAGCAGCTTGAGGGGGCGGAACACTGAAGCTTTCTTT
>TRBV28|NA|NA|11|TRBJ2-5
CASSLNTFLYF
TGTGCCAGCAGTTTAAACACCTTTTTGTACTTC
>TRBV15|TRBD1|NA|14|TRBJ2-7
CATSRTGAAREQYF
TGTGCCACCAGCAGAACAGGGGCCGCTAGGGAGCAGTACTTC
>TRBV7-9|TRBD1|many|15|TRBJ2-7
CASSSTGTGAYEQYF
TGTGCCAGCAGCTCGACCGGGACAGGGGCCTACGAGCAGTACTTC
>TRBV2|TRBD1|NA|14|TRBJ2-7
CASRIDRGVDEQYF
TGTGCCAGCAGGATAGACAGGGGGGTCGACGAGCAGTACTTC
>TRBV5-1|NA|NA|15|TRBJ2-5
CASSLASDAGETQYF
TGCGCCAGCAGCTTGGCTAGCGACGCGGGGGAGACCCAGTACTTC
>TRBV27|NA|NA|15|TRBJ2-3
CASRPYGGGTDTQYF
TGTGCCAGCAGACCGTATGGGGGCGGCACAGATACGCAGTATTTT
>TRBV5-6|TRBD2|NA|16|TRBJ2-3
CASSPGTSGAPDTQYF
TGTGCCAGCAGCCCGGGGACTAGCGGGGCTCCAGATACGCAGTATTTT
>TRBV27|NA|NA|16|TRBJ1-1
CASSLPPTGRNTEAFF
TGTGCCAGCAGTTTACCCCCTACAGGGCGGAACACTGAAGCTTTCTTT
>TRBV9|NA|NA|14|TRBJ1-6
CASSAGQANSPLHF
TGTGCCAGCAGCGCGGGACAAGCAAATTCACCCCTCCACTTT
>TRBV6-2/TRBV6-3|NA|NA|14|TRBJ1-1
CASRPHRQVTEAFF
TGTGCCAGCAGGCCTCACCGACAGGTCACTGAAGCTTTCTTT
>TRBV9|TRBD2|once|17|TRBJ2-3
CASSVVPAGTSTDTQYF
TGTGCCAGCAGCGTAGTTCCAGCGGGAACTAGCACAGATACGCAGTATTTT
>TRBV7-2|NA|NA|15|TRBJ1-1
CASSLVGGEATEAFF
TGTGCCAGCAGCTTAGTGGGGGGGGAGGCCACTGAAGCTTTCTTT
>TRBV28|TRBD1|NA|17|TRBJ1-4
CASSFPYTGGQDEKLFF
TGTGCCAGCAGTTTCCCCTATACAGGGGGCCAAGATGAAAAACTGTTTTTT
>TRBV9|NA|NA|15|TRBJ2-5
CASSVGQHPQETQYF
TGTGCCAGCAGCGTAGGGCAACACCCCCAAGAGACCCAGTACTTC
>TRBV11-2|NA|NA|15|TRBJ2-3
CASSPRGTTRNTQYF
TGTGCCAGCAGCCCCCGAGGGACAACCCGTAATACGCAGTATTTT
>TRBV6-5|NA|NA|15|TRBJ1-3
CASSYSMDIRNTIYF
TGTGCCAGCAGTTACTCGATGGACATTCGGAACACCATATATTTT
>TRBV7-9|TRBD2|NA|15|TRBJ2-1
CASSSTSGTYNEQFF
TGTGCCAGCAGCTCTACTAGCGGGACCTACAATGAGCAGTTCTTC
>TRBV9|TRBD2|NA|15|TRBJ2-1
CASSAGTSGYNEQFF
TGTGCCAGCAGCGCCGGGACTAGCGGCTACAATGAGCAGTTCTTC